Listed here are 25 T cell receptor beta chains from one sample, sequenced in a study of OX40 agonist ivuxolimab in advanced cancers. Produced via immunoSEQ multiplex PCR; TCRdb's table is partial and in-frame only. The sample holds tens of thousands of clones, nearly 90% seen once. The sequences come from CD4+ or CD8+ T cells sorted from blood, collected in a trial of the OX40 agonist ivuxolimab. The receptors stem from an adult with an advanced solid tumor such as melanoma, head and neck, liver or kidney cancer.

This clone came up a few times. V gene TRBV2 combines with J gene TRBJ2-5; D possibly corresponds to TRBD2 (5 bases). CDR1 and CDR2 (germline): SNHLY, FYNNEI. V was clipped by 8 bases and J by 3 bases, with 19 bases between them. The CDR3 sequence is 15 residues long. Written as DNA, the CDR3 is TGTGCCAGCCTCTTCGGGATCCTGTTTGAAGAGACCCAGTACTTC. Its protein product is CASLFGILFEETQYF.

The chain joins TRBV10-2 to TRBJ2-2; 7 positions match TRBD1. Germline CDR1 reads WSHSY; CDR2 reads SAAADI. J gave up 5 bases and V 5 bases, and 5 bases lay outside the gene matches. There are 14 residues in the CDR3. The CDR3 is CASSRRQGTGELFF. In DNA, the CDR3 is TGCGCCAGCAGTAGAAGACAGGGAACCGGGGAGCTGTTTTTT.

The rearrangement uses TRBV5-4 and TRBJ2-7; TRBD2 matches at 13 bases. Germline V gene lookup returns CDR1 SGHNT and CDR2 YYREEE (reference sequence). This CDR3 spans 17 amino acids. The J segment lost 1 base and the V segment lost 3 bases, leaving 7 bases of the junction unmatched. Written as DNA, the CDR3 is TGTGCCAGCAGCTCTACTAGCGGGGGGGCGGGTTCCTACGAGCAGTACTTC. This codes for CASSSTSGGAGSYEQYF.

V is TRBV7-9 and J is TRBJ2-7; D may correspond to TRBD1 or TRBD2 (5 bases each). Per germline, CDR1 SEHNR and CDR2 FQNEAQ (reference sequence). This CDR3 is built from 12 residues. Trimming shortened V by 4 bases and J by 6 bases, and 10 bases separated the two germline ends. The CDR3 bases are TGTGCCAGCAGCTCGCTTGGGGGCGAGCAGTACTTC. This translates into CASSSLGGEQYF.

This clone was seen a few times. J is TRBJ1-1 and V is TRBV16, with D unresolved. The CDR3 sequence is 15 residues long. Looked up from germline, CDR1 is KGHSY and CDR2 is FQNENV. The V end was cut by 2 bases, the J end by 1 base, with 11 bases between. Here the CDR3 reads CASSQVHSKNTEAFF. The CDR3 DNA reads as TGTGCCAGCAGCCAAGTACACAGTAAGAACACTGAAGCTTTCTTT.

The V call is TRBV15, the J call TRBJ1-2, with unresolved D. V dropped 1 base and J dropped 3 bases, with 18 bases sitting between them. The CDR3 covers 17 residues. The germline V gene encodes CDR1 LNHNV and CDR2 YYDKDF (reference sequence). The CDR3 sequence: CATSRVPGPGFDYGYTF. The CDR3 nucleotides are TGTGCCACCAGCAGAGTCCCCGGCCCGGGGTTTGACTATGGCTACACCTTC.

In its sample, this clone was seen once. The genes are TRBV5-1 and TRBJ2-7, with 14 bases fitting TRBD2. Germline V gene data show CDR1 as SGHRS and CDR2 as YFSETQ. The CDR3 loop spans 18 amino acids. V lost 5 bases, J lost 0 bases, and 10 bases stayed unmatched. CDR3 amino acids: CASSWTSGGSGLSYEQYF. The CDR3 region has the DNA TGCGCCAGCAGTTGGACTAGCGGGGGGTCTGGACTCTCCTACGAGCAGTACTTC.

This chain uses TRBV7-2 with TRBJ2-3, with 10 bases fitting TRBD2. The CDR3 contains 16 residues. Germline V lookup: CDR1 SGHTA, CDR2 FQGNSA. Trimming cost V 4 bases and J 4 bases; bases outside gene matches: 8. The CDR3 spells CASSYYQRGGADTQYF. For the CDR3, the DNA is TGTGCCAGCAGCTATTATCAGCGGGGGGGAGCAGATACGCAGTATTTT.

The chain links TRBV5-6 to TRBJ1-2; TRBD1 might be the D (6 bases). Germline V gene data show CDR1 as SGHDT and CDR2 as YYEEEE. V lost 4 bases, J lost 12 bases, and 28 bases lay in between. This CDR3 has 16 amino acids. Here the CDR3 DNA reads TGTGCCAGCAGCCCGAGGGGGACGGGACTACACCTCAGAGACACCTTC. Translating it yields CASSPRGTGLHLRDTF.

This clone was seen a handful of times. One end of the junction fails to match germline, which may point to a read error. Written as DNA, the CDR3 is TGTGCTAGCAGCAGGGGGGGTGGAGGAGAGACCCAGTACTTC. Residues: CASSRGGGGETQYF. The chain uses TRBV7-7 and TRBJ2-5, with D perhaps TRBD1 or TRBD2 (7 bases each). The CDR3 runs to 14 residues. Germline CDR1 SSHAT, CDR2 FNYEAQ (reference sequence).

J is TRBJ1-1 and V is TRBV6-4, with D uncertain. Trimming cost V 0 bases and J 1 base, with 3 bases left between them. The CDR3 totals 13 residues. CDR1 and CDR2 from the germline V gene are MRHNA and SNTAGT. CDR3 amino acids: CASSDSENTEAFF. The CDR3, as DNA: TGTGCCAGCAGTGACTCGGAGAACACTGAAGCTTTCTTT.

The CDR3 is CASSQGLAGGATDTQYF. The DNA for the CDR3 is TGCGCCAGCAGCCAAGGACTAGCGGGGGGGGCGACAGATACGCAGTATTTT. The chain employs TRBV4-1 and TRBJ2-3, with TRBD2 matching 14 bases. CDR3 size: 17 residues. After removal of 1 base from V and 3 bases from J, the junction contained 3 bases not matched to a gene. Germline V gives CDR1 MGHRA, CDR2 YSYEKL.

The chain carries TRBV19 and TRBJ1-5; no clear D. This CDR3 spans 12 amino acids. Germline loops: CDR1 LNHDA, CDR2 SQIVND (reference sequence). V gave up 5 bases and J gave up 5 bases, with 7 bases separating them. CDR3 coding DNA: TGTGCCAGTAGTGCCCTCCATCAGCCCCAGCATTTT. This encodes CASSALHQPQHF.

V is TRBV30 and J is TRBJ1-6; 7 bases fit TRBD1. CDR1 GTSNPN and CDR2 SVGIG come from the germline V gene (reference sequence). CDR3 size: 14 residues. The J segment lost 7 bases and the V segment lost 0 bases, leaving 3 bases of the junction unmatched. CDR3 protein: CAWSVEGGNSPLHF. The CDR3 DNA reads TGTGCCTGGAGTGTGGAAGGGGGCAATTCACCCCTCCACTTT.

The CDR3 DNA sequence: TGTGCCAGTAGTATTTGGGGGAACTATGGCTACACCTTC. It codes for CASSIWGNYGYTF. This chain joins TRBV19 and TRBJ1-2; D perhaps matches TRBD1 (5 bases). Germline lookup yields CDR1 LNHDA and CDR2 SQIVND (reference sequence). CDR3 length: 13 residues. V was clipped by 3 bases and J by 2 bases, with 7 bases between them.

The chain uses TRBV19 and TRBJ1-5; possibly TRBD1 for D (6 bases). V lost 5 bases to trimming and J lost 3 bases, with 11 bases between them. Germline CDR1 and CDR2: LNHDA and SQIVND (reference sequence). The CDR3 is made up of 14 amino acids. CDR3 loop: CASSQKGDNQPQHF. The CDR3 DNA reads TGTGCCAGTAGTCAGAAGGGGGACAATCAGCCCCAGCATTTT.

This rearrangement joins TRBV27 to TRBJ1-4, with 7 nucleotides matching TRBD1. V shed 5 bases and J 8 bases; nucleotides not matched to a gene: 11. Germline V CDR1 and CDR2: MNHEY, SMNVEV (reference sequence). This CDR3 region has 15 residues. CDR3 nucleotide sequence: TGTGCCAGCAGTGGGGGGACAGCCCGGAGGGAAAAACTGTTTTTT. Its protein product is CASSGGTARREKLFF.

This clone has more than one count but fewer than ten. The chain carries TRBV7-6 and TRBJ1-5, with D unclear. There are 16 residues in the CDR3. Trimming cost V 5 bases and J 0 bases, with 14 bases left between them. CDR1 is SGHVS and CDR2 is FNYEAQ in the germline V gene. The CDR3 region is CASSPLPTYSNQPQHF. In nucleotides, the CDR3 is TGTGCCAGCAGCCCCTTGCCCACTTATAGCAATCAGCCCCAGCATTTT.

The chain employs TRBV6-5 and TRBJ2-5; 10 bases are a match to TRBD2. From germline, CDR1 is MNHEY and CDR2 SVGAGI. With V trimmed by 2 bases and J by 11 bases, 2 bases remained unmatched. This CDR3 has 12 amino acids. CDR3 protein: CASSYASGRQYF. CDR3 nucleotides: TGTGCCAGCAGTTACGCTAGCGGGAGACAGTACTTC.

The CDR3 DNA sequence: TGTGCCAGCAGCCTACGGACAGCGGGGGGTTCACCCCTCCACTTT. This sequence encodes CASSLRTAGGSPLHF. The genes are TRBV5-6 and TRBJ1-6, with D possibly TRBD1 on 6 matching bases. This CDR3 is 15 amino acids long. V lost 4 bases and J lost 9, with 17 bases in between. CDR1 SGHDT and CDR2 YYEEEE come from the germline V gene.

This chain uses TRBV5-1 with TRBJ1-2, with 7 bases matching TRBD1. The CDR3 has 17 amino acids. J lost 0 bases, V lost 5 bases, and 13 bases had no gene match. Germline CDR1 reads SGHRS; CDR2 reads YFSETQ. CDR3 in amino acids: CASSLPGQISANYGYTF. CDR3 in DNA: TGCGCCAGCAGTTTACCGGGACAGATTTCGGCTAACTATGGCTACACCTTC.

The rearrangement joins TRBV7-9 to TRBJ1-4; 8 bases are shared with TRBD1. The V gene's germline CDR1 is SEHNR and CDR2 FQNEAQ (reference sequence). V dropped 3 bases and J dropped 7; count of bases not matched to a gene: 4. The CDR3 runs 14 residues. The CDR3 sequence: CASSLVRGLEKLFF. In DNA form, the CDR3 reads TGTGCCAGCAGCTTGGTCAGGGGGCTTGAAAAACTGTTTTTT.

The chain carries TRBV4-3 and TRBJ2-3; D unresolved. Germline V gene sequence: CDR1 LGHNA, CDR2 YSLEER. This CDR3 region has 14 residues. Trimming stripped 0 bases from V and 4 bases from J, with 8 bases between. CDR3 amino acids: CASSQDFQPDTQYF. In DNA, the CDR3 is TGCGCCAGCAGCCAAGATTTTCAGCCAGATACGCAGTATTTT.

The CDR3 DNA reads TGTGCCAGCAGCGAGCGACTAGTTCACAATGAGCAGTTCTTC. This codes for CASSERLVHNEQFF. J is TRBJ2-1 and V is TRBV9; maybe TRBD2 (6 bases). This CDR3 spans 14 amino acids. Per germline, CDR1 SGDLS and CDR2 YYNGEE. V gave up 3 bases and J gave up 5 bases, with 12 bases separating them.

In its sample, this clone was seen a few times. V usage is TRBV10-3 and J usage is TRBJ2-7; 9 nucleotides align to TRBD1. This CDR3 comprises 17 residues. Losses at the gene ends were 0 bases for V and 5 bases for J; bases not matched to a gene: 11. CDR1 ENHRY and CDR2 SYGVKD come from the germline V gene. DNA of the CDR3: TGTGCCATCAGTGAGTCCATCGGGACAGGGATTATCCACGAGCAGTACTTC. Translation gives CAISESIGTGIIHEQYF.